The source of this TCR beta chain is a study of HIV-infected children after antiretroviral therapy interruption. This clonotype has a handful of counts. The antigen is unknown. The TCR library was built from RNA with a 3' RACE protocol and unique molecular identifiers. TCRdb called the 3' RACE reads again in MiXCR, with one record for every CDR3 protein. The table records approximately 89,000 distinct CDR3 sequences, 6.9% of them present only once. The study's findings and limits: Naive CD4+ Gini coefficient rose by interruption end, suggesting clonal expansion.

Treatment meaning: PENTA 11 planned treatment interruption arm or continuous ART arm. The V end was cut by 1 base, the J end by 1 base, with 7 bases between. Germline V gives CDR1 LGHDT, CDR2 YNNKEL (reference sequence). This CDR3 contains 15 residues. Sequencing was performed on CD45RA+ CD4+ T cells from PBMCs, pooled from several time points, taken from a donor given antiretroviral therapy, either interrupted or continuous. Subset denoted: naive CD4+ CD45RA+ CD45RO- T cells. The V and J genes are TRBV3-1 and TRBJ2-2; D unclear. The TCR originated in a pool of human donors with HIV. As DNA, the CDR3 is TGTGCCAGCAGCCAAGCAAGAATGAACACCGGGGAGCTGTTTTTT. Its translation: CASSQARMNTGELFF.